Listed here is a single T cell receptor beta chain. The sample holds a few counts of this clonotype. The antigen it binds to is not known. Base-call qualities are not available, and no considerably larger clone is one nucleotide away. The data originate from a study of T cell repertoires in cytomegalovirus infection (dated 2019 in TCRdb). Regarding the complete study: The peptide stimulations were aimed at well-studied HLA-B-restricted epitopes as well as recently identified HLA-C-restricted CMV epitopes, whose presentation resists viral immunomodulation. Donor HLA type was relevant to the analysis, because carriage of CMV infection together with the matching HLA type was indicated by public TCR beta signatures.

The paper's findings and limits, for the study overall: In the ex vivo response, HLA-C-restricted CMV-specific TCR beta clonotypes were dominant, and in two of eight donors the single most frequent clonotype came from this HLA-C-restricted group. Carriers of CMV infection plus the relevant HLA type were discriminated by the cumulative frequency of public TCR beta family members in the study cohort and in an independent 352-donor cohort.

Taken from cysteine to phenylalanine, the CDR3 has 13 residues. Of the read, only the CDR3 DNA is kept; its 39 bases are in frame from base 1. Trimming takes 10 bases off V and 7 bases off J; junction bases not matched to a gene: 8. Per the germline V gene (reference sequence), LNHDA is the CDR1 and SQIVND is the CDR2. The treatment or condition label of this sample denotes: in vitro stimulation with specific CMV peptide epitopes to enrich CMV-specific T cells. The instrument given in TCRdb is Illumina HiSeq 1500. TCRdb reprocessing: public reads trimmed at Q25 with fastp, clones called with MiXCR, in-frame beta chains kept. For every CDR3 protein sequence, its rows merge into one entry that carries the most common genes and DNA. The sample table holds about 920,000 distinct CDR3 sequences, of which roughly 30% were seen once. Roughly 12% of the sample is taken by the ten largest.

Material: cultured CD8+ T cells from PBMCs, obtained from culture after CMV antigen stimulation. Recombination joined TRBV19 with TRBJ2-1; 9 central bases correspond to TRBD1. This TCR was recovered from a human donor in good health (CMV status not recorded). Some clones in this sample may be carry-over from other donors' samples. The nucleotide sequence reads TGTGCCACCAGAACAGGGGGCCGAAATGAGCAGTTCTTC. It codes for CATRTGGRNEQFF.